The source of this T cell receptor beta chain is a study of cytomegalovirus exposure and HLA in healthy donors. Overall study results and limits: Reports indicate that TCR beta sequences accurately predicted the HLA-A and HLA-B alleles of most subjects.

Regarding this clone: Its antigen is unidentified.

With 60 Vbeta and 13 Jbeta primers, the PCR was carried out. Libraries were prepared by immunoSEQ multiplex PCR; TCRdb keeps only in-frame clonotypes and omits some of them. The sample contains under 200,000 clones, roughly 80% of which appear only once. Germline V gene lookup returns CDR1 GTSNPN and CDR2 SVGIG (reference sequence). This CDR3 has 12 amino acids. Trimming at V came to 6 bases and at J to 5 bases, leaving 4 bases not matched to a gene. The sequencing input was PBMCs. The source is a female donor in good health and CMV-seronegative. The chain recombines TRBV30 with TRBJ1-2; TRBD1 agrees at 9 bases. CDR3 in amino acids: CACDRGWYGYTF. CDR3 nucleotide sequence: TGTGCCTGCGACAGGGGGTGGTATGGCTACACCTTC.